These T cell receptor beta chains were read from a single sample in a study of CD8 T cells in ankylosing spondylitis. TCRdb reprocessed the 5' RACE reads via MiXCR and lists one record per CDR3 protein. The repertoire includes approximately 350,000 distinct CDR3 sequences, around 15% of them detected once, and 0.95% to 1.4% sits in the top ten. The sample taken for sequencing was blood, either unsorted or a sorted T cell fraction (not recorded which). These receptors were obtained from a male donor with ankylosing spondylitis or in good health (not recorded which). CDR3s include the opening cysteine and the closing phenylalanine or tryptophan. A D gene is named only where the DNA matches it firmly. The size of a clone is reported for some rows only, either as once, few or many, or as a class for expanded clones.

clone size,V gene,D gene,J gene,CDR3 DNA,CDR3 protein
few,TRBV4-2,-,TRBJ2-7,TGTGCCAGCAGCCAAGATTCGGGACTTACCCCCTTCGAGCAGTACTTC,CASSQDSGLTPFEQYF
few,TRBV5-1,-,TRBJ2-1,TGCGCCAGCAGCTTGGTCACACAGACTGAGCAGTTCTTC,CASSLVTQTEQFF
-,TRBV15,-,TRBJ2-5,TGTGCCACCAGCAGAGACGGGGGCTGGGAGACCCAGTACTTC,CATSRDGGWETQYF
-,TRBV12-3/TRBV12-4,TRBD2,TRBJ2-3,TGTGCCAGCAGTCCAGCGGGGGGGCCCACAGATACGCAGTATTTT,CASSPAGGPTDTQYF
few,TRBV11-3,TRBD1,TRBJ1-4,TGTGCCAGCAGCTCAGGACAGGCCGCGCGGAGGGAAAAACTGTTTTTT,CASSSGQAARREKLFF
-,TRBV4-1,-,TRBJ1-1,TGCGCCAGCAGCCAAGATCAGGCAGGGTGGACTGAAGCTTTCTTT,CASSQDQAGWTEAFF
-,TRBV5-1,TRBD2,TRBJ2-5,TGCGCCAGCAGCCCAACTCGGACTAGCGGGGAGACCCAGTACTTC,CASSPTRTSGETQYF
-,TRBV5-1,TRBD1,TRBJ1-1,TGCGCCAGCAGCTTACAGGGGCCTATGAACACTGAAGCTTTCTTT,CASSLQGPMNTEAFF
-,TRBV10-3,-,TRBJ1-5,TGTGCCATCAGGAGAGAAGGGAGGAATCAGCCCCAGCATTTT,CAIRREGRNQPQHF
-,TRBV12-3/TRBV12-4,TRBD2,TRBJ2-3,TGTGCCAGCAGTTTCGATCCAGGTGCTTATAGGGCTAGCGGGGCAGATACGCAGTATTTT,CASSFDPGAYRASGADTQYF
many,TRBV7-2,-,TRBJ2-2,TGTGCCAGCAGCTCCGGGTCAAGGGGCGCCGGGGAGCTGTTTTTT,CASSSGSRGAGELFF
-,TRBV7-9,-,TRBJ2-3,TGTGCCAGCAGCTCGGGACGGGGCAGCACAGATACGCAGTATTTT,CASSSGRGSTDTQYF
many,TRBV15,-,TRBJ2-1,TGTGCCACCAGCATCCGGGGCAGTGTCCTCCTAGGCAATGAGCAGTTCTTC,CATSIRGSVLLGNEQFF
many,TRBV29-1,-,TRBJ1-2,TGCAGCGTTCAGGCAGGGAATGGCTACACCTTC,CSVQAGNGYTF
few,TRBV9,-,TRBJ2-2,TGTGCCAGCAGCTTTGGAGCCGGGGAGCTGTTTTTT,CASSFGAGELFF
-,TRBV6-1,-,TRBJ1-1,TGTGCCAGCGTCCCTCTAAGGGGGTCAAGGGAGAACACTGAAGCTTTCTTT,CASVPLRGSRENTEAFF
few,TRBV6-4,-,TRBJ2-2,TGTGCCAGCAGGCAGAAGTATGGAGATAGCACCGGGGAGCTGTTTTTT,CASRQKYGDSTGELFF
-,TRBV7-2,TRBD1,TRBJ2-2,TGTGCCAGCAGGGACAGGGCCCCCGGGGAGCTGTTTTTT,CASRDRAPGELFF
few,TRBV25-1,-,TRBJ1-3,TGTGCCAGCAGTGAATACGAGATCTCTGGAAACACCATATATTTT,CASSEYEISGNTIYF
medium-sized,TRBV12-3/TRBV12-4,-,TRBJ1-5,TGTGCCAGCAGTTTAGCGAGCACAGGGCCTCAGCCCCAGCATTTT,CASSLASTGPQPQHF
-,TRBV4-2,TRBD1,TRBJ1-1,TGTGCCATCAGCCAAAGGACAGGGAACACTGAAGCTTTCTTT,CAISQRTGNTEAFF
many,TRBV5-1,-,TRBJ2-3,TGCGCCAGCAGCTTGGCCCCAGCCACAGATACGCAGTATTTT,CASSLAPATDTQYF
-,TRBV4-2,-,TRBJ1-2,TGTGCCAGCAGCCAAGATATAGGCAGGGTGTATGGCTACACCTTC,CASSQDIGRVYGYTF
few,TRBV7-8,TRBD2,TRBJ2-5,TGTGCCAGCAGCTTAGCGGTTAGCGGGGGGACCAAGAGGGCCCAGTACTTC,CASSLAVSGGTKRAQYF
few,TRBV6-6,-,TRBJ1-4,TGTGCCAGCAGTTACTCAGCTGAAAAACTGTTTTTT,CASSYSAEKLFF
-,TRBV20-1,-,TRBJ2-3,TGCAGTGCTATACCCACAGATACGCAGTATTTT,CSAIPTDTQYF
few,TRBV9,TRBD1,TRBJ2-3,TGTGCCAGCAGCGTATCGCTGGGACAGGGGAATACGCAGTATTTT,CASSVSLGQGNTQYF
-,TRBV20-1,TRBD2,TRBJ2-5,TGCAGTGCTACCCCGACTAGCGCCCAAGAGACCCAGTACTTC,CSATPTSAQETQYF
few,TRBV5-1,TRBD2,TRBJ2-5,TGCGCCAGCAGCTTGGGCGGGGGAGTAGGCGAGACCCAGTACTTC,CASSLGGGVGETQYF
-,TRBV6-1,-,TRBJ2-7,TGTGCCAGCAGTGAACAGGTTTACGAGCAGTACTTC,CASSEQVYEQYF
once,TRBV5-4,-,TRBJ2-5,TGTGCCAGCAGCGGTGTTGGGGGGCTGGAGACCCAGTACTTC,CASSGVGGLETQYF
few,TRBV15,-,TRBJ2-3,TGTGCCACCAATAACATGGGCTTCGCAGATACGCAGTATTTT,CATNNMGFADTQYF
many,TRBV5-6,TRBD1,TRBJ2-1,TGTGCCAGCAGCTCGTATTCTCGGACAGGCGGTATTGACAATGAGCAGTTCTTC,CASSSYSRTGGIDNEQFF
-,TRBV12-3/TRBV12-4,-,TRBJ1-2,TGTGCCAGCAGCTCCGGGGCTAACTATGGCTACACCTTC,CASSSGANYGYTF
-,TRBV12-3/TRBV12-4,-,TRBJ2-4,TGTGCCAGCAGTCCGCTAGCGTCGATAGCCAAAAACATTCAGTACTTC,CASSPLASIAKNIQYF
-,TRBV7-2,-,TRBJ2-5,TGTGCCAGCAGCTTTGGACTCCCCGGAGAGACCCAGTACTTC,CASSFGLPGETQYF
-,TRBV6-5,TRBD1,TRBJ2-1,TGTGCCAGCAGTTCCGGGACAGTGTTGTATGAGCAGTTCTTC,CASSSGTVLYEQFF
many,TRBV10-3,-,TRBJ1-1,TGTGCCATCAGGGAGCGGGTGGGGACGAATTTTGGCACTGAAGCTTTCTTT,CAIRERVGTNFGTEAFF
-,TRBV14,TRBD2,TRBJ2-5,TGTGCCAGCAGCCAGCCTGGGGCAGGGACTAGCGGATTCCAAGAGACCCAGTACTTC,CASSQPGAGTSGFQETQYF
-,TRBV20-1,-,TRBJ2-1,TGCAGTGCTAGTAGAGGGGCCGACAATGAGCAGTTCTTC,CSASRGADNEQFF
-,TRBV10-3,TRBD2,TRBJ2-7,TGTGCCATCAGTGAGCAGCGTCCCGGGACTAGTAACGAGCAGTACTTC,CAISEQRPGTSNEQYF
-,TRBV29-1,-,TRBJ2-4,TGCAGCGTTGGGTCTGCCAAAAACATTCAGTACTTC,CSVGSAKNIQYF
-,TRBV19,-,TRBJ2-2,TGTGCCAGTAGCCAACATAGCGGGGAGCTGTTTTTT,CASSQHSGELFF
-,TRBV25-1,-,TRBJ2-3,TGTGCCAGCAGTGGTCGGACGGCCTCCACAGATACGCAGTATTTT,CASSGRTASTDTQYF
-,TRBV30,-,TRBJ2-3,TGTGCCCGTGCCCGGGGCACAGATACGCAGTATTTT,CARARGTDTQYF
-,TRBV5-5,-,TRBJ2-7,TGTGCCAGCAGCCTGGAGGGTACAAGCTCCTACGAGCAGTACTTC,CASSLEGTSSYEQYF
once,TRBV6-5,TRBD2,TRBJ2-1,TGTGCCAGCAGTTACCGGACTAGCGGGGGGCCGGATGAGCAGTTCTTC,CASSYRTSGGPDEQFF
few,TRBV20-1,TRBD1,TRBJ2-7,TGCAGTGCTGCAGGGGGTGTACACGAGCAGTACTTC,CSAAGGVHEQYF